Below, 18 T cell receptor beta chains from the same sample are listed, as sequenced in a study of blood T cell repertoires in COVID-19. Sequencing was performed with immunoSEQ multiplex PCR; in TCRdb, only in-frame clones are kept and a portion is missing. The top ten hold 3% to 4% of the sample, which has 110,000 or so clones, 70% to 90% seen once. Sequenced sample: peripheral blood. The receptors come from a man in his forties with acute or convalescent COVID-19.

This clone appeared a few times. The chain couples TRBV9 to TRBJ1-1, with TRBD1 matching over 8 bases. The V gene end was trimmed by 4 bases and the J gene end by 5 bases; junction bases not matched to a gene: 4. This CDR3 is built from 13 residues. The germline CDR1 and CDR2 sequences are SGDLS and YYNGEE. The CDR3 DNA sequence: TGTGCCAGCAGCTTAGGACAGGGAACTGAAGCTTTCTTT. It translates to CASSLGQGTEAFF.

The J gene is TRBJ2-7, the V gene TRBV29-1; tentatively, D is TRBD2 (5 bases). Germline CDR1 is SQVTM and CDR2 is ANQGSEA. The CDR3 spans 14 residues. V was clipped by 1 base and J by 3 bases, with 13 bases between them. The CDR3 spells CSVEARGSGYEQYF. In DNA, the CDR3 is TGCAGCGTTGAAGCTCGGGGATCGGGCTACGAGCAGTACTTC.

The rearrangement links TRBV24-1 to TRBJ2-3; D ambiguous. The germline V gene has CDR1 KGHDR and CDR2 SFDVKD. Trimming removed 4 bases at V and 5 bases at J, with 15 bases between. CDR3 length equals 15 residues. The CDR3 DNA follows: TGTGCCACCAGTGAAGCCGGCCCGACGGGAGATACGCAGTATTTT. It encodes CATSEAGPTGDTQYF.

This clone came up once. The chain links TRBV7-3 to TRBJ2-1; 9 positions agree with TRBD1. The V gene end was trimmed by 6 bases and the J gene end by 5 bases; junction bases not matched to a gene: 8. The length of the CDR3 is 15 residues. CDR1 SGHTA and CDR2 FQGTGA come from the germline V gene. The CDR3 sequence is CASRPTGGRDNEQFF. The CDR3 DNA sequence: TGTGCCAGCAGACCTACAGGGGGCCGGGACAATGAGCAGTTCTTC.

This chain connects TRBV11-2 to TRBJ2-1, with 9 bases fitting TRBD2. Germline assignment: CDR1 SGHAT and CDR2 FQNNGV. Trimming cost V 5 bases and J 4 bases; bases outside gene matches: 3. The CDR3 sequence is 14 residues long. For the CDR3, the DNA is TGTGCCAGCAGCACTAGCGGGCGTTACAATGAGCAGTTCTTC. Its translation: CASSTSGRYNEQFF.

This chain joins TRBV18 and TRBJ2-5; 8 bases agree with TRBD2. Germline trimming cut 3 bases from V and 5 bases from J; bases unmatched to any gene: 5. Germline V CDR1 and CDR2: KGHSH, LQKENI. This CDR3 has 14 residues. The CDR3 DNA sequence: TGTGCCAGCTCACCGGGACTAGTTGGGGAGACCCAGTACTTC. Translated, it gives CASSPGLVGETQYF.

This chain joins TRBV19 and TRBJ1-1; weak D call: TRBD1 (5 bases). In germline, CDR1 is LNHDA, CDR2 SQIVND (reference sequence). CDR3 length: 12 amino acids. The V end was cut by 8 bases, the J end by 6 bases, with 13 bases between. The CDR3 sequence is CASESGWPEAFF. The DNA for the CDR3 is TGTGCCAGTGAGTCAGGGTGGCCTGAAGCTTTCTTT.

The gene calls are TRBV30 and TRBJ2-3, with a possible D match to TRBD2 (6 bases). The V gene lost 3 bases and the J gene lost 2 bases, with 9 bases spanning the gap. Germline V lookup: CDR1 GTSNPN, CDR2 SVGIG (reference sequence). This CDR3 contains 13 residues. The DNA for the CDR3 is TGTGCCTGGAGCCGGGGGTACACAGATACGCAGTATTTT. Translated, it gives CAWSRGYTDTQYF.

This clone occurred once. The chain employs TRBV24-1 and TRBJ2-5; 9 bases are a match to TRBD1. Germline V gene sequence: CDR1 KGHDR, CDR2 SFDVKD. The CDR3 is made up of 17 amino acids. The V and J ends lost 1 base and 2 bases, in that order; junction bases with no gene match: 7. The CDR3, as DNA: TGTGCCACCAGTGATTTTGGGCCACAGGGGGCACAAGAGACCCAGTACTTC. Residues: CATSDFGPQGAQETQYF.

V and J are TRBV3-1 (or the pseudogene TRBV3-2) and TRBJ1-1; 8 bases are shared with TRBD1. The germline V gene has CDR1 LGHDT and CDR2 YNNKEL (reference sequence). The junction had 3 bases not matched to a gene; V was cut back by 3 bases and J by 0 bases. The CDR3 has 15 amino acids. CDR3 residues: CASSQGQDMNTEAFF. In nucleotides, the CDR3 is TGTGCCAGCAGCCAGGGACAGGATATGAACACTGAAGCTTTCTTT.

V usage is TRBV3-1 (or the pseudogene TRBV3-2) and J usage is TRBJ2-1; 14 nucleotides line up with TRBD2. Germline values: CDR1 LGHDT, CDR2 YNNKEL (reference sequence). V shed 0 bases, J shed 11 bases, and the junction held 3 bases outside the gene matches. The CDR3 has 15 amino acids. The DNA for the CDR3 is TGTGCCAGCAGCCAAGAGGGACTAGCGGGGGAGCAGCAGTTCTTC. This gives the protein CASSQEGLAGEQQFF.

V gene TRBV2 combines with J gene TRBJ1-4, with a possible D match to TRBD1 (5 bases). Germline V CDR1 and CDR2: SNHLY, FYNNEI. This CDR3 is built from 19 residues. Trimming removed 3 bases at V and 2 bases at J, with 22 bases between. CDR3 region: CASSDLTPAQGFTNEKLFF. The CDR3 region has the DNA TGTGCCAGCAGTGACTTGACGCCGGCCCAGGGCTTTACTAATGAAAAACTGTTTTTT.

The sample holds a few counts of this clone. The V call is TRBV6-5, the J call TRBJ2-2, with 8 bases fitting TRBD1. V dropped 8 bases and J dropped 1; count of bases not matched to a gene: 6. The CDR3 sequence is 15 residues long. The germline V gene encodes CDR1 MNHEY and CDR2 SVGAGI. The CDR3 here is CASFQDRENTGELFF. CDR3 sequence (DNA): TGTGCCAGCTTCCAGGACAGGGAGAACACCGGGGAGCTGTTTTTT.

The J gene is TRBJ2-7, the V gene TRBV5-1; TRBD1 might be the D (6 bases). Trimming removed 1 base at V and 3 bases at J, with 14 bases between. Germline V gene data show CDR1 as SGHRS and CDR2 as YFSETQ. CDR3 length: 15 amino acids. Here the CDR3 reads CASSLTGDNYYEQYF. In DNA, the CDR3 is TGCGCCAGCAGCTTGACCGGGGACAACTACTACGAGCAGTACTTC.

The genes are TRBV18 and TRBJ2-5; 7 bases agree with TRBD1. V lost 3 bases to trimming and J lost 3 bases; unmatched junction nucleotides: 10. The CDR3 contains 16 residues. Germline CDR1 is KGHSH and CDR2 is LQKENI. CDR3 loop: CASSPPGQPLEETQYF. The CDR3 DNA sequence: TGTGCCAGCTCACCCCCGGGACAGCCGTTGGAAGAGACCCAGTACTTC.

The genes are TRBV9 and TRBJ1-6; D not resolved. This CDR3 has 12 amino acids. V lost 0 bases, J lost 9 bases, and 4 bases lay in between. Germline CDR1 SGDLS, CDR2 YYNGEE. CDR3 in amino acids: CASSVDGSPLHF. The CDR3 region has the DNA TGTGCCAGCAGCGTAGACGGTTCACCCCTCCACTTT.

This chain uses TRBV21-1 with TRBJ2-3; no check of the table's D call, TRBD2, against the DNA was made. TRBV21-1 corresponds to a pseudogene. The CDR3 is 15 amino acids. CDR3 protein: CASNLAGGSTDTQYF. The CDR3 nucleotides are TGTGCCAGCAACCTAGCGGGGGGGAGCACAGATACGCAGTATTTT.

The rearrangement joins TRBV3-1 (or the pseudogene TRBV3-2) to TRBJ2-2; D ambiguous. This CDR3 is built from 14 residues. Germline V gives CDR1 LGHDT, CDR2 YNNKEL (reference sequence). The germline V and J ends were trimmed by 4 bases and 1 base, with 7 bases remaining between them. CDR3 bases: TGTGCCAGCAGCCTATCGAGGAACACCGGGGAGCTGTTTTTT. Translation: CASSLSRNTGELFF.